This TCR beta chain came from a study of blood T cell repertoires in COVID-19. Study-wide context: T cells, B-cell-depleted T cells, or PBMCs provided the cDNA or gDNA that served as material.

Original processing notes: Amplified reference gene primers provided the basis for estimating nucleated cell counts. The method was immunoSEQ multiplex PCR; TCRdb's version includes in-frame clones alone and lacks a portion of them. V and J calls and clone size are copied from that table; D and trimming were computed from the DNA. The table has more than 70,000 clones, about nine tenths seen once. CDR1 is SEHNR and CDR2 is FQNEAQ in the germline V gene (reference sequence). CDR3 size: 13 residues. Trimming shortened V by 5 bases and J by 3 bases, and 11 bases separated the two germline ends. The source material was peripheral blood. The source is a woman aged 45-60 years with active or convalescent COVID-19. The chain employs TRBV7-9 and TRBJ2-7; D is possibly TRBD1 (6 bases). In DNA form, the CDR3 reads TGTGCCAGCAGCCAGGGGCCCGACTACGAGCAGTACTTC. Amino acid sequence: CASSQGPDYEQYF.